The clone carrying this TCR beta chain was seen only once. Its antigen is currently unknown. The junction differs from germline at one of its ends, possibly a read error. These data belong to a study of T cell responses to AZD1222 COVID-19 vaccine. Looking at the study overall: Second-dose recipients at about 4 or about 12 weeks were treated as one pooled group.

Profiled with immunoSEQ multiplex PCR; TCRdb holds only in-frame clones, not every one. This sample yields under 150,000 clones, of which roughly 90% are seen a single time; approximately 3.5% belongs to the top ten. Study-level points and caveats: Two AZD1222 administrations were followed by greater Spike-specific TCR breadth and depth. Researchers took repertoire samples only after the peak T cell response had come. Clonal diversity was possibly underestimated, and white British individuals and females predominated among donors.

The germline CDR1 and CDR2 sequences are SSHAT and FNYEAQ (reference sequence). There are 16 residues in the CDR3. The source of this sequence is an adult in good health. This chain connects TRBV7-7 to TRBJ2-5; 7 nucleotides line up with TRBD1. The material sequenced was peripheral blood, taken on day 0 of AZD1222 vaccination. The CDR3, as DNA: TGTGCTAGCAGCGTAATGGGACAGTCGTACCAAGAGACCCAGTACTTC. Translated, it gives CASSVMGQSYQETQYF.